This T cell receptor beta chain was retrieved from a study of beta chain features in type 1 diabetes. Study-wide results and limits: Researchers report that Type 1 diabetes patients had moderately but significantly shorter TCRB CDR3s across all four CD4+ subsets.

Sequenced material consisted of expressed TCRB transcripts (all of the isolated RNA was reverse transcribed). Produced via immunoSEQ multiplex PCR; TCRdb's table is partial and in-frame only. The sample consists of around 360,000 clones, around 13% of them appearing once. A word on this clone: Its antigen is undetermined.

Sequencing used naive CD4+ T cells from blood. This receptor was obtained from a woman in her late teens or twenties with type 1 diabetes.

CDR3 loop: CASNRAGGNEQFF. For the CDR3, the DNA is TGCGCCAGCAATCGAGCGGGAGGGAATGAGCAGTTCTTC. V usage is TRBV5-1 and J usage is TRBJ2-1; 10 bases map to TRBD2. This CDR3 region has 13 residues. V lost 6 bases, J lost 7 bases, and 4 bases stayed unmatched. CDR1 is SGHRS and CDR2 is YFSETQ in the germline V gene.